This T cell receptor (beta chain) was profiled in a study of cytomegalovirus exposure and HLA in healthy donors. Study findings and constraints: For TCR beta chains, V- and J-gene trimming was later linked to a missense DCLRE1C variant. Per a later analysis, HLA-associated TCR beta chains showed more clonal expansion than other, equally common TCR beta chains.

This clone came up a few times. Antigen specificity is unknown. PCR used 60 Vbeta primers and 13 Jbeta primers. Sequencing was performed with immunoSEQ multiplex PCR; in TCRdb, only in-frame clones are kept and a portion is missing. This sample has roughly 220,000 clones, with 65% to 85% found just once. Germline V CDR1 and CDR2: SQVTM, ANQGSEA. The CDR3 extends over 13 amino acids. V was clipped by 6 bases and J by 1 base; unmatched bases: 5. The chain links TRBV29-1 to TRBJ1-1, with 7 positions matching TRBD1. The sequenced sample was PBMCs. This clonotype was sampled from a middle-aged man in good health and CMV-seronegative. CDR3 sequence reads: CSVSRDRNTEAFF. The CDR3 nucleotides are TGCAGCGTAAGCCGGGACAGGAACACTGAAGCTTTCTTT.